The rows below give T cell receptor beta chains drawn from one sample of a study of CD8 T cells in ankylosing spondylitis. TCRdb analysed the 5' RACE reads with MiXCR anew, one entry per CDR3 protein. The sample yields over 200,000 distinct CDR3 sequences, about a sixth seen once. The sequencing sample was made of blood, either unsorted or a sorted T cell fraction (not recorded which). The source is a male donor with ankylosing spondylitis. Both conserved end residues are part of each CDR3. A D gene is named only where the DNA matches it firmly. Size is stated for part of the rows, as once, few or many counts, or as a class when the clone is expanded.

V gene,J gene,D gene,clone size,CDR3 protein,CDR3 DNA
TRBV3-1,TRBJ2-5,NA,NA,CASSKTGLWQETQYF,TGTGCCAGCAGCAAAACTGGGTTATGGCAAGAGACCCAGTACTTC
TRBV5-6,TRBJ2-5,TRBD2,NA,CASSTTNSGGVETQYF,TGTGCCAGCAGTACTACCAATAGCGGGGGGGTAGAGACCCAGTACTTC
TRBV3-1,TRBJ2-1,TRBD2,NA,CASSQDPGLAAANEQFF,TGTGCCAGCAGCCAAGACCCCGGGCTAGCGGCGGCCAATGAGCAGTTCTTC
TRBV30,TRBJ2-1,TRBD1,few,CAWSWTGYNEQFF,TGTGCCTGGAGTTGGACAGGGTACAATGAGCAGTTCTTC
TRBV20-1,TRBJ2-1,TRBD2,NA,CSARDQLTSDYNEQFF,TGCAGTGCTAGAGATCAGTTGACTAGCGACTACAATGAGCAGTTCTTC
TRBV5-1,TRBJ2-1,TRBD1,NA,CASSSGTGVNEQFF,TGCGCCAGCAGCTCCGGGACAGGGGTCAATGAGCAGTTCTTC
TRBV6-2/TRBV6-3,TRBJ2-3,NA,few,CASSRPLVATDTQYF,TGTGCCAGCAGCCGACCGCTAGTGGCAACAGATACGCAGTATTTT
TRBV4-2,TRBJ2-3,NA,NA,CASSQLIGTDTQYF,TGTGCCAGCAGCCAGCTTATAGGCACAGATACGCAGTATTTT
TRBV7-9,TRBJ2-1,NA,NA,CASSPAGLPSYNEQFF,TGTGCCAGCAGCCCCGCTGGTCTACCCTCCTACAATGAGCAGTTCTTC
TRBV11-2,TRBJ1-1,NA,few,CASSLAELAVNTEAFF,TGTGCCAGCAGCTTAGCAGAACTGGCAGTGAACACTGAAGCTTTCTTT
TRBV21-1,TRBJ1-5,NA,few,CASSGRAGGIFMCNQPQHF,TGTGCCAGCAGCGGCCGGGCAGGGGGCATATTTATGTGCAATCAGCCCCAGCATTTT
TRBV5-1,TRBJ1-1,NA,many,CASSLTGEAFF,TGCGCCAGCAGCTTGACAGGTGAAGCTTTCTTT
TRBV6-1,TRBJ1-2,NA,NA,CASSLQGVGDGYTF,TGTGCCAGCAGTCTTCAAGGGGTTGGGGATGGCTACACCTTC
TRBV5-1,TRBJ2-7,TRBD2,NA,CASSLGTSGVYEQYF,TGCGCCAGCAGCTTAGGGACTAGCGGGGTCTACGAGCAGTACTTC
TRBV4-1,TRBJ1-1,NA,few,CASSQGMRAANTEAFF,TGCGCCAGCAGCCAGGGGATGAGGGCCGCGAACACTGAAGCTTTCTTT
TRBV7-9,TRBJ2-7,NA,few,CASSFRPDEQYF,TGTGCCAGCAGCTTTCGGCCCGACGAGCAGTACTTC
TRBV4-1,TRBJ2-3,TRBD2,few,CASSQEMVAGGPNF,TGCGCCAGCAGCCAAGAGATGGTAGCGGGGGGGCCGAATTTT
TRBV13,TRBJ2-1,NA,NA,CASSLDYSLSNEQFF,TGTGCCAGCAGCTTAGACTACAGTCTCTCCAATGAGCAGTTCTTC
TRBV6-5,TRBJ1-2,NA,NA,CASRGYLYGYTF,TGTGCCAGCCGGGGGTACCTCTATGGCTACACCTTC
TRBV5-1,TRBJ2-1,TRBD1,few,CASSGAGTGSYNEQFF,TGCGCCAGCAGCGGGGCCGGGACAGGGAGCTACAATGAGCAGTTCTTC
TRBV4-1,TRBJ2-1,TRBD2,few,CASSPRGAGGVWDEQFF,TGCGCCAGCAGCCCCCGAGGAGCGGGAGGGGTCTGGGATGAGCAGTTCTTC
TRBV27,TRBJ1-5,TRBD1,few,CASSVRYQDRDSNQPQHF,TGTGCCAGCAGTGTTAGGTATCAGGACAGGGATAGCAATCAGCCCCAGCATTTT
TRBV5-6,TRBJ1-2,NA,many,CASSLNQNYGYTF,TGTGCCAGCAGCTTAAATCAAAACTATGGCTACACCTTC
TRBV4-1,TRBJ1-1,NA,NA,CASSQEGSLNTEAFF,TGCGCCAGCAGCCAAGAGGGCAGCTTGAACACTGAAGCTTTCTTT
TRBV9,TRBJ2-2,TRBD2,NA,CASSVGGSGTTGELFF,TGTGCCAGCAGCGTAGGTGGTAGCGGGACCACCGGGGAGCTGTTTTTT
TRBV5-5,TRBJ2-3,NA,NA,CASSLGWGADTQYF,TGTGCCAGCAGCTTGGGCTGGGGGGCAGATACGCAGTATTTT